Presented here are 22 T cell receptor beta chains from one specimen sequenced in a study of cytotoxic CD8 clonotypes in ibrutinib-treated CLL. Sequencing used immunoSEQ multiplex PCR; TCRdb keeps in-frame clones, though not all of them. Of over 250,000 clones in the sample, 76% were seen once. Here the sequenced sample was PBMCs, taken at disease progression, from a patient treated with ibrutinib. The origin of the receptors is a human donor with chronic lymphocytic leukemia.

CDR3 coding DNA: TGTGCCAGCAGCTTAGAGACTAGCGGACTCTACGAGCAGTACTTC. It encodes CASSLETSGLYEQYF. The chain uses TRBV7-6 and TRBJ2-5, with 9 nucleotides matching TRBD2. The tail of the sequence fits TRBJ2-7 better, so the J call may be wrong. The CDR3 loop spans 15 amino acids. Germline-derived CDR1 and CDR2 are SGHVS and FNYEAQ.

V usage is TRBV18 and J usage is TRBJ2-3, with D possibly TRBD2 on 6 matching bases. V was cut by 5 bases and J by 5 bases, with 17 bases left in between. Germline lookup yields CDR1 KGHSH and CDR2 LQKENI. The CDR3 spans 15 residues. The CDR3 loop is CASSSGRPGLDTQYF. The CDR3 DNA reads TGTGCCAGCTCATCGGGACGGCCGGGACTAGATACGCAGTATTTT.

This clone was counted between two and nine times. The chain links TRBV5-1 to TRBJ2-3; 10 bases agree with TRBD2. Trimming at V came to 4 bases and at J to 2 bases, leaving 7 bases not matched to a gene. The CDR3 totals 16 residues. The germline V gene has CDR1 SGHRS and CDR2 YFSETQ. The CDR3 nucleotides read TGCGCCAGCAGCCTCACTAGCGGGGTCTTCACAGATACGCAGTATTTT. Translation: CASSLTSGVFTDTQYF.

CDR3 protein: CASSLWAGGVGYGYTF. CDR3 sequence (DNA): TGTGCCAGCAGTTTATGGGCAGGGGGAGTAGGATATGGCTACACCTTC. The chain couples TRBV28 to TRBJ1-2, with TRBD1 matching over 7 bases. The CDR3 is 16 residues long. With 0 bases clipped from V and 5 bases from J, the junction kept 9 bases outside the gene matches. Germline V lookup: CDR1 MDHEN, CDR2 SYDVKM.

The chain couples TRBV2 to TRBJ2-7; TRBD1 is a possible D gene (5 bases). The V gene's germline CDR1 is SNHLY and CDR2 FYNNEI. Trimming took off 6 bases at V and 6 bases at J, with 12 bases between the two ends. CDR3 length equals 12 residues. The CDR3 nucleotides are TGTGCCAGCAGGCCTGACAGAGGCGAGCAGTACTTC. Translating it yields CASRPDRGEQYF.

The J gene is TRBJ2-2, the V gene TRBV6-1; D might be TRBD1 or TRBD2, each matching 5 bases. The length of the CDR3 is 16 residues. Trimming removed 4 bases at V and 1 base at J, with 13 bases between. Germline assignment: CDR1 MNHNS and CDR2 SASEGT. CDR3 sequence: CASSARDRRNTGELFF. In DNA, the CDR3 is TGTGCCAGCAGTGCCCGGGACCGGCGGAACACCGGGGAGCTGTTTTTT.

This clone turned up a few times. V usage is TRBV5-1 and J usage is TRBJ1-4; D is possibly TRBD1 (6 bases). CDR1 and CDR2 (germline): SGHRS, YFSETQ. The CDR3 consists of 13 residues. V shed 5 bases and J shed 4 bases, with 9 bases lying between them. CDR3 sequence: CASRDSYNEKLFF. DNA of the CDR3: TGCGCCAGCAGGGACAGTTATAATGAAAAACTGTTTTTT. The full variable domain, in which reference TRBV5-1 and TRBJ1-4 provide the parts outside the CDR3, is KAGVTQTPRYLIKTRGQQVTLSCSPISGHRSVSWYQQTPGQGLQFLFEYFSETQRNKGNFPGRFSGRQFSNSRSEMNVSTLELGDSALYLCASRDSYNEKLFFGSGTQLSVL.

This chain joins TRBV4-2 and TRBJ2-5; D is ambiguous. Germline loops: CDR1 LGHNA, CDR2 YNFKEQ. The CDR3 consists of 14 residues. Between the trimmed V and J ends, which lost 1 base and 3 bases, there was a span of 9 bases. The CDR3 reads CASSQVPQEETQYF. DNA for the CDR3: TGTGCCAGCAGCCAAGTCCCTCAGGAAGAGACCCAGTACTTC.

The rearrangement uses TRBV7-2 and TRBJ2-7, with no clear D. Germline V gives CDR1 SGHTA, CDR2 FQGNSA. CDR3 length: 15 amino acids. V was shortened by 7 bases and J by 3 bases, with 19 bases between the two germline ends. CDR3 in DNA: TGTGCCAGCACCCCCGGTGGGGTGACTGGCTACGAGCAGTACTTC. Translation: CASTPGGVTGYEQYF.

The chain links TRBV6-1 to TRBJ1-1; TRBD1 aligns across 8 bases. In germline, CDR1 is MNHNS, CDR2 SASEGT. V was clipped by 5 bases and J by 3 bases; unmatched bases: 8. The length of the CDR3 is 15 residues. For the CDR3, the DNA is TGTGCCAGCAGTATGCAGGGGGCCTGGGACACTGAAGCTTTCTTT. It codes for CASSMQGAWDTEAFF.

This chain links TRBV9 with TRBJ2-1; 8 bases are shared with TRBD2. The CDR3 consists of 17 residues. The junction had 12 bases not matched to a gene; V was cut back by 4 bases and J by 3 bases. Germline V lookup: CDR1 SGDLS, CDR2 YYNGEE. The CDR3 sequence is CASSLSGSYLGYNEQFF. The CDR3 DNA reads TGTGCCAGCAGCCTCAGCGGGAGTTACCTGGGCTACAATGAGCAGTTCTTC.

This chain connects TRBV10-2 to TRBJ2-7; tentative D call: TRBD2 (6 bases). CDR1 and CDR2 (germline): WSHSY, SAAADI. The CDR3 runs to 15 residues. Trimming took 6 bases from V and 2 from J, leaving 17 bases between them. Here the CDR3 reads CASRVTAGTTYEQYF. CDR3 coding DNA: TGCGCCAGCAGGGTGACGGCGGGAACGACCTACGAGCAGTACTTC.

The chain employs TRBV7-6 and TRBJ2-2; 12 bases agree with TRBD1. This CDR3 region has 19 residues. V lost 4 bases to trimming and J lost 4 bases; unmatched junction nucleotides: 13. Germline V gene sequence: CDR1 SGHVS, CDR2 FNYEAQ. The DNA for the CDR3 is TGTGCCAGCAGCTCCAGACCTCGGGGACAGGGGGCGCCCACCGGGGAGCTGTTTTTT. It codes for CASSSRPRGQGAPTGELFF.

This sequence joins TRBV5-6 and TRBJ2-5, with D uncertain. Deletions cut 1 base from V and 0 bases from J, with 19 bases between. CDR1 is SGHDT, CDR2 YYEEEE, per germline. CDR3 length: 18 amino acids. The CDR3 coding sequence is TGTGCCAGCAGCTTGAGCGTGAGGATGGGAACATACCAAGAGACCCAGTACTTC. Its protein product is CASSLSVRMGTYQETQYF.

This chain joins TRBV2 and TRBJ2-1; no firm D call. Germline loops: CDR1 SNHLY, CDR2 FYNNEI. V was pared by 2 bases and J by 5 bases, with 13 bases between. The CDR3 consists of 15 residues. The CDR3 coding sequence is TGTGCCAGCAGTGAATTCCTAGTACGGAACAATGAGCAGTTCTTC. As protein: CASSEFLVRNNEQFF.

The genes are TRBV6-4 and TRBJ1-1; TRBD1 might be the D (5 bases). Per the germline V gene, CDR1 is MRHNA and CDR2 is SNTAGT. V shed 4 bases and J shed 1 base, with 7 bases lying between them. This CDR3 is 13 amino acids long. CDR3 DNA sequence: TGTGCCAGCAGTGTTCAGGGGAACACTGAAGCTTTCTTT. Translation gives CASSVQGNTEAFF.

The V call is TRBV4-3, the J call TRBJ2-1; TRBD2 matches at 13 bases. The germline CDR1 and CDR2 sequences are LGHNA and YSLEER. The CDR3 totals 18 residues. With 3 bases clipped from V and 6 bases from J, the junction kept 11 bases outside the gene matches. In nucleotides, the CDR3 is TGCGCCAGCAGCCACCTGAAACTAGCGGGAGGGCCCGGCAATGAGCAGTTCTTC. This translates into CASSHLKLAGGPGNEQFF.

This sequence joins TRBV11-2 and TRBJ2-5, with TRBD2 matching over 10 bases. There are 18 residues in the CDR3. Per germline, CDR1 SGHAT and CDR2 FQNNGV. Trimming took 1 base from V and 1 from J; bases not matched to a gene: 9. The CDR3 nucleotides are TGTGCCAGCAGCTTAGGGTTCCTAGCGGGAGTCCTCCAAGAGACCCAGTACTTC. Amino acids: CASSLGFLAGVLQETQYF.

This chain links TRBV25-1 with TRBJ2-1; D remains ambiguous. V was trimmed by 3 bases and J by 5 bases, leaving 2 bases between them. The length of the CDR3 is 11 residues. Per germline, CDR1 MGHDK and CDR2 SYGVNS. CDR3: CASSDNNEQFF. CDR3 DNA sequence: TGTGCCAGCAGTGATAACAATGAGCAGTTCTTC.

This chain links TRBV9 with TRBJ2-7; 7 nucleotides match TRBD1. The J segment lost 4 bases and the V segment lost 3 bases, leaving 10 bases of the junction unmatched. From germline, CDR1 is SGDLS and CDR2 YYNGEE. The CDR3 runs 15 residues. The CDR3 nucleotides are TGTGCCAGCAGCGGGGGACAGTCGACGTCGTACGAGCAGTACTTC. As protein: CASSGGQSTSYEQYF.

The J gene is TRBJ2-3, the V gene TRBV7-3, with 8 bases lining up with TRBD1. V lost 2 bases and J lost 4; bases outside the gene matches: 8. CDR3 length: 16 amino acids. The V gene's germline CDR1 is SGHTA and CDR2 FQGTGA. The CDR3 DNA reads as TGTGCCAGCAGCTTACTCAATCAGGGGGCCGCAGATACGCAGTATTTT. Residues: CASSLLNQGAADTQYF.

This chain links TRBV28 with TRBJ1-2, with 7 bases identical to TRBD1. The CDR3 length is 13 residues. Germline values: CDR1 MDHEN, CDR2 SYDVKM. V was clipped by 7 bases and J by 4 bases; unmatched bases: 6. The CDR3 nucleotides are TGTGCCAGCACAAGCACAGGGGCCTATGGCTACACCTTC. Its protein is CASTSTGAYGYTF.